Listed below are T cell receptor beta chains from one sample, sequenced in a study of T cells in Graves' hyperthyroidism and ophthalmopathy. From the multiplex PCR reads, TCRdb called clonotypes with MiXCR, one entry per CDR3 protein. This sample yields about 600,000 distinct CDR3 sequences, of which roughly 16% are seen a single time; approximately 3.5% belongs to the top ten. Sequencing was done on a sample of blood. The receptors derive from a woman in her thirties or forties with Graves' ophthalmopathy. The CDR3 runs from the conserved cysteine through the conserved F or W. A D gene is named only where the DNA matches it firmly. Not every row has a clone size; where given, it reads once, few, many or a size class.

TRBV28	.	few	TRBJ1-4	TGTGCCAGCAGTCCTATCCCGGACGGGTCAACTAATGAAAAACTGTTTTTT	CASSPIPDGSTNEKLFF
TRBV5-1	.	.	TRBJ2-2	TGCGCCAGCAGCTTACCCGGGACAAACACCGGGGAGCTGTTTTTT	CASSLPGTNTGELFF
TRBV12-3/TRBV12-4	TRBD2	.	TRBJ2-7	TGTGCCAGCAGCCCGGAGCGGGGGCCTTTAACTTACGAGCAGTACTTC	CASSPERGPLTYEQYF
TRBV6-1	TRBD2	many	TRBJ2-1	TGTGCCAGCAGCCCTGGGACTAATGGGGTCAATGAGCAGTTCTTC	CASSPGTNGVNEQFF
TRBV6-1	.	few	TRBJ1-5	TGTGCCAGCCGACCAAGTGGAAGCAATCAGCCCCAGCATTTT	CASRPSGSNQPQHF
TRBV5-1	.	.	TRBJ2-1	TGCGCCAGCAGCTTGGATGGGCCTGGGAGCTCCTACAATGAGCAGTTCTTC	CASSLDGPGSSYNEQFF
TRBV28	.	many	TRBJ2-2	TGTGCCAGCAGTTTGGGGATACTTGGGACCGGGGAGCTGTTTTTT	CASSLGILGTGELFF
TRBV5-6	.	few	TRBJ2-5	TGTGCCAGCAGCCTCCGGGACTTAGAGACCCAGTACTTC	CASSLRDLETQYF
TRBV7-2	TRBD2	many	TRBJ2-3	TGTGCCAGCAGTCCTAGCGGGAGGTGGACAGATACGCAGTATTTT	CASSPSGRWTDTQYF
TRBV19	.	many	TRBJ2-3	TGTGCCAGTAGCGAGCGGAACTTAGATACGCAGTATTTT	CASSERNLDTQYF
TRBV27	.	few	TRBJ2-3	TGTGCCAGCAGTTTATCTATGGGGGATACGCAGTATTTT	CASSLSMGDTQYF
TRBV5-1	.	many	TRBJ1-1	TGCGCCAGCAGCTTGGGACCGATCGGGACGCTGATGAACACTGAAGCTTTCTTT	CASSLGPIGTLMNTEAFF
TRBV24-1	.	.	TRBJ2-1	TGTGCCACCAGTGACTCCTCGGGACGGATCTACAATGAGCAGTTCTTC	CATSDSSGRIYNEQFF
TRBV2	.	many	TRBJ2-1	TGTGCCAGCAGTGAACAAGATACGGTCTACAATGAGCAGTTCTTC	CASSEQDTVYNEQFF
TRBV18	.	.	TRBJ2-7	TGTGCCAGCTCACCGCGACAGTCGCCAGCCTACGAGCAGTACTTC	CASSPRQSPAYEQYF
TRBV4-1	TRBD2	.	TRBJ2-2	TGCGCCAGCAGCCAAGTGACTAGCGGGAGGGTCGGTCCCGGGGAGCTGTTTTTT	CASSQVTSGRVGPGELFF
TRBV20-1	TRBD2	.	TRBJ2-1	TGCAGTGCTAGAGATCAGGCGGGAGGGGATGAGCAGTTCTTC	CSARDQAGGDEQFF
TRBV5-1	.	many	TRBJ1-3	TGCGCCAGCAGCTTGGCGAGGGGCGAAGGAAACACCATATATTTT	CASSLARGEGNTIYF
TRBV18	.	many	TRBJ1-2	TGTGCCAGCTCACCCGGCAATAGCTATGGCTACACCTTC	CASSPGNSYGYTF
TRBV6-5	.	.	TRBJ2-6	TGTGCCAGCAGTTACGGTCGGGGGCAGGCGTCAGGGGCCAACGTCCTGACTTTC	CASSYGRGQASGANVLTF
TRBV18	TRBD1	many	TRBJ1-1	TGTGCCAGCTCACCTGAGGACAGGGGCACTGAAGCTTTCTTT	CASSPEDRGTEAFF
TRBV7-8	.	many	TRBJ1-5	TGTGCCAGCAGCCTGTGGGGAGGGGGAGAGGGCAATCAGCCCCAGCATTTT	CASSLWGGGEGNQPQHF
TRBV10-3	TRBD1	.	TRBJ1-5	TGTGCCATCAGTGGGGACAGAGATCAGCCCCAGCATTTT	CAISGDRDQPQHF
TRBV20-1	TRBD2	many	TRBJ2-7	TGCAGTGCTTCACCGGGACTAGCCTTCTACGAGCAGTACTTC	CSASPGLAFYEQYF
TRBV5-1	.	few	TRBJ1-5	TGCGCCAGCAGCTTGGGGACGGTAGGCCAGCCCCAGCATTTT	CASSLGTVGQPQHF
TRBV30	TRBD1	many	TRBJ2-7	TGTGCCCTGGGACAGAGCTCCTACGAGCAGTACTTC	CALGQSSYEQYF
TRBV6-1	.	few	TRBJ1-1	TGTGCCAGCAGTGAGCCGAGTAGGGCTGAAGCTTTCTTT	CASSEPSRAEAFF
TRBV19	TRBD1	few	TRBJ2-2	TGTGCCAGTGCCGGCAGGGGGACCACCGGGGAGCTGTTTTTT	CASAGRGTTGELFF
TRBV28	TRBD1	many	TRBJ2-3	TGTGCCAGCAGTTCTCAGGGGGTGTGGACAGATACGCAGTATTTT	CASSSQGVWTDTQYF
TRBV3-1	.	many	TRBJ2-5	TGTGCCAGCAGCCTCAGGGCCGAAGAGACCCAGTACTTC	CASSLRAEETQYF
TRBV3-1	.	many	TRBJ2-5	TGTGCCAGCAGCCCCAGTGGATTACAGACCCAGTACTTC	CASSPSGLQTQYF
TRBV18	TRBD2	many	TRBJ2-3	TGTGCCAGCTCACCAACTAGCGGGATCAAGGATACGCAGTATTTT	CASSPTSGIKDTQYF
TRBV6-2/TRBV6-3	.	many	TRBJ2-1	TGTGCCAGCAAGGAGGGGGCGGATGAGCAGTTCTTC	CASKEGADEQFF
TRBV6-1	TRBD1	.	TRBJ2-7	TGTGCCAGCTTCAAGGGCCAGACAGGGGGCTACGAGCAGTACTTC	CASFKGQTGGYEQYF
TRBV20-1	TRBD2	few	TRBJ2-3	TGCAGTGGTAGAGGACTAGCGGGGGACAAAGATACGCAGTATTTT	CSGRGLAGDKDTQYF
TRBV6-2/TRBV6-3	TRBD2	few	TRBJ2-7	TGTGCCAGCAGTTACCCCGGGACTAGCGGGAGTTACAACGAGCAGTACTTC	CASSYPGTSGSYNEQYF
TRBV7-9	TRBD1	few	TRBJ2-7	TGTGCCAGCAGCCCGGGACAGGGTTACTACGAGCAGTACTTC	CASSPGQGYYEQYF
TRBV20-1	TRBD2	few	TRBJ2-3	TGCAGTGCTAGAGTGGCTGTAGCGGGGGGGCGGACTAGCACAGATACGCAGTATTTT	CSARVAVAGGRTSTDTQYF
TRBV5-1	TRBD2	few	TRBJ2-2	TGCGCCAGCAGCCCCGTGGGGAGGGGAAACACCGGGGAGCTGTTTTTT	CASSPVGRGNTGELFF
TRBV5-1	.	.	TRBJ2-1	TGCGCCAGCACCTCCGCGACAGGTGTAATCAATGAGCAGTTCTTC	CASTSATGVINEQFF
TRBV12-3/TRBV12-4	.	many	TRBJ1-2	TGTGCCAGCAGTGGGCCGGCGGGGAACAACTATGGCTACACCTTC	CASSGPAGNNYGYTF